Below, 5 T cell receptor beta chains from the same sample are listed, as sequenced in a study of T cells after yellow fever vaccination. TCRdb re-called the 5' RACE reads through MiXCR, storing one row per CDR3 protein. Of roughly 56,000 distinct CDR3 sequences listed, about 5% were seen once; the top ten hold roughly 31%. Here the sequenced sample was PBMCs, either bulk or a sorted T-cell subset (CD4+, CD8+, memory, or dextramer-sorted; not recorded which), taken on the day of the yellow fever booster vaccination. These receptor sequences come from a man between 18 and 35 years old who received the YFV17D yellow fever vaccine.

The gene calls are TRBV24-1 and TRBJ2-1; 9 bases fit TRBD1. Unmatched junction bases numbered 7, after V lost 7 bases and J lost 4 bases. The CDR3 runs 15 residues. Germline V lookup: CDR1 KGHDR, CDR2 SFDVKD. The CDR3 loop reads CATRPQDRGYNEQFF. CDR3 in DNA: TGTGCCACCAGACCACAGGACAGGGGTTACAATGAGCAGTTCTTC.

This clonotype has a count of ten or more. J is TRBJ2-3 and V is TRBV4-3; no clear D. V shed 6 bases and J shed 1 base, with 8 bases lying between them. CDR3 size: 13 residues. In germline, CDR1 is LGHNA, CDR2 YSLEER. The CDR3 sequence is CASRPTGTDTQYF. The CDR3 DNA is TGCGCCAGCAGACCCACAGGCACAGATACGCAGTATTTT.

This clonotype has a count of ten or more. The rearrangement joins TRBV7-2 to TRBJ2-5, with TRBD2 matching 9 bases. The V gene end was trimmed by 3 bases and the J gene end by 2 bases; junction bases not matched to a gene: 7. The CDR3 loop spans 16 amino acids. From germline, CDR1 is SGHTA and CDR2 FQGNSA. This CDR3 reads CASSFPPTSGQETQYF. The CDR3 bases are TGTGCCAGCAGCTTTCCCCCGACTAGCGGTCAAGAGACCCAGTACTTC.

This clonotype came up a few times. The chain links TRBV6-2 or TRBV6-3 to TRBJ2-5, with D possibly being TRBD1 or TRBD2 (5 bases each). Germline lookup yields CDR1 MNHEY and CDR2 SVGEGT. Trimming stripped 6 bases from V and 5 bases from J, with 13 bases between. The CDR3 has 13 residues. CDR3 sequence reads: CASRSRDVETQYF. DNA for the CDR3: TGTGCCAGCAGGAGTCGGGACGTGGAGACCCAGTACTTC.

This clonotype was seen ten or more times. The chain employs TRBV6-5 and TRBJ2-2, with D perhaps matching TRBD1 or TRBD2 (6 bases each). This CDR3 region has 15 residues. The V gene lost 6 bases and the J gene lost 8 bases, with 19 bases spanning the gap. Germline V gives CDR1 MNHEY, CDR2 SVGAGI. CDR3 sequence (DNA): TGTGCCAGCAGCCACGTGGGGGGCGCATCGGGGGAGCTGTTTTTT. This translates into CASSHVGGASGELFF.